This T cell receptor (beta chain) was recovered during a study of blood T cell repertoires in COVID-19. For the study at large: The study drew acute and convalescent COVID-19 samples from the United States, Italy and Spain. T cells, B-cell-depleted T cells, or PBMCs supplied cDNA or gDNA.

Authors' processing steps: Reference gene primer amplification gave estimated nucleated cell counts. Method: immunoSEQ multiplex PCR; TCRdb's copy keeps in-frame clones and lacks some. For V, J and clone size, that table is used; D and trimming come from the DNA. The sample contains 65,000 to 80,000 clones, approximately 88% of which appear only once. Trimming cost V 3 bases and J 4 bases; bases outside gene matches: 7. The germline CDR1 and CDR2 sequences are SGHVT and SQSDAQ. This CDR3 spans 15 amino acids. This sequence was found in a man aged 50-60 years with active COVID-19. V is TRBV7-4 and J is TRBJ2-7, with 9 bases that match TRBD1. The sample taken for sequencing was peripheral blood. The CDR3 here is CASSLKRDREYEQYF. The CDR3 region has the DNA TGTGCCAGCAGCTTGAAGCGGGACAGGGAATACGAGCAGTACTTC.